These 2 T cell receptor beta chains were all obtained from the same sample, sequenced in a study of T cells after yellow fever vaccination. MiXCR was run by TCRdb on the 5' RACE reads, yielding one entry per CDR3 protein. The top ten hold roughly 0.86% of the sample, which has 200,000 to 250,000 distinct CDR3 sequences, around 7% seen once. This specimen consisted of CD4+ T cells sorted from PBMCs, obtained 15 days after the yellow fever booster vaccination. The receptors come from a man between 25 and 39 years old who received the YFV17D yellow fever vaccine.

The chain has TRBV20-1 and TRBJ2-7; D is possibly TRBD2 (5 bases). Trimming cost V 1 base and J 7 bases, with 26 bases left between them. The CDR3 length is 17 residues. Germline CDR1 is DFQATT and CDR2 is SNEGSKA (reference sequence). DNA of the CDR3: TGCAGTGCTAGAGCGACTCCCCAGCACCCCCGGGAAGGGGAGCAGTACTTC. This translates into CSARATPQHPREGEQYF.

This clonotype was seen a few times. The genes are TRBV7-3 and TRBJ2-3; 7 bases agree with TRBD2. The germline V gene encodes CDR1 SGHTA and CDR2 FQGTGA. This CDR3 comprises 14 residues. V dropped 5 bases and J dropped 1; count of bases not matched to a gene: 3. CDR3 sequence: CASSGGEGTDTQYF. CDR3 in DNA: TGTGCCAGCAGCGGGGGGGAGGGCACAGATACGCAGTATTTT.